This TCR beta chain emerged from a study of cytomegalovirus exposure and HLA in healthy donors. The overall study: Earlier, 100 million to 120 million unique TCR beta sequences were recovered from about 200 million T cells by an analysis. Most donors, about 77% of 398 genotyped, fell in the Caucasian-associated ancestry cluster.

As for this clone: The antigen is unknown.

Vbeta (60) and Jbeta (13) primers were used in the PCR. Profiled with immunoSEQ multiplex PCR; TCRdb holds only in-frame clones, not every one. The specimen's table records roughly 53,000 clones. Unrecorded immune exposure was likely among donors, who were nominally healthy when sampled. V was trimmed by 5 bases and J by 0 bases, leaving 17 bases between them. The CDR3 is made up of 16 amino acids. CDR1 and CDR2 (germline): SGHNT, YENEEA. Study results and limitations: Based on reports, TCR beta sequences accurately predicted HLA-A and HLA-B alleles for most subjects.

This receptor was obtained from a female donor in good health and CMV-seronegative. The chain recombines TRBV11-3 with TRBJ2-7; D remains unclear. Sequences were obtained from PBMCs. This chain's CDR3 is CASSNALSSPSYEQYF. CDR3 DNA: TGTGCCAGCAGCAACGCCTTGTCCAGTCCCTCCTACGAGCAGTACTTC.